The source of this T cell receptor (beta chain) is a study of human T cells and chemical hapten exposure. This clonotype was recorded once. Indicated time point: patch test 2, 6 weeks after DPC sensitization. As to treatment: therapeutic diphenylcyclopropenone sensitization with weekly scalp DPC. TCRdb processed the RACE reads anew with MiXCR; each CDR3 protein has one entry. Among tens of thousands of distinct CDR3 sequences listed, about a tenth were seen once. The CDR3 covers 16 residues. The germline gives CDR1 LGHDT, CDR2 YNNKEL (reference sequence). The trim removed 0 bases at V and 8 bases at J, leaving 10 bases unmatched.

Sequenced material: whole blood, taken in connection with sensitization to the hapten diphenylcyclopropenone (DPC). The J gene is TRBJ2-1, the V gene TRBV3-1, with 7 positions matching TRBD1. The TCR originated in a woman aged 25 to 45 with alopecia areata. Some clones in this sample may be carry-over from other donors' samples. The CDR3 spells CASSQDPGGEGDEQFF. The CDR3 coding sequence is TGTGCCAGCAGCCAAGATCCAGGGGGAGAAGGCGATGAGCAGTTCTTC.